The clone carrying this T cell receptor (beta chain) was counted a few times. This entry belongs to a study of cytomegalovirus exposure and HLA in healthy donors. From germline, CDR1 is SNHLY and CDR2 FYNNEI. Trimming removed 7 bases from V and 0 bases from J; junction bases left unmatched: 12. The CDR3 spans 18 residues. The PCR was carried out with 60 Vbeta primers and 13 Jbeta primers. Clones were read by immunoSEQ multiplex PCR, and TCRdb kept only the in-frame ones, dropping some. The table lists tens of thousands of clones, roughly 67% of them singletons. The receptor comes from a man aged 45-60 years in good health and CMV-seronegative. The genes are TRBV2 and TRBJ2-6, with 7 positions matching TRBD1. Input material: PBMCs. CDR3 bases: TGTGCCAGCAACGTAGTAGACAGGGTGAACTCTGGGGCCAACGTCCTGACTTTC. This translates into CASNVVDRVNSGANVLTF.